Sequencing of this T cell receptor (beta chain) was carried out in a study of shared clonotypes between healthy human individuals. Cells designated naive CD8 were CD45RO-negative and were positively selected for CCR7, with terminally differentiated effector memory CD45RA+ cells excluded. As originally analysed: For the immunoSEQ data, sequences were junction-only without quality scores, so filtering differed. Profiling relied on immunoSEQ multiplex PCR, and the TCRdb table lists in-frame clones only, not all of them. The DNA gave D and trimming, while V, J and clone size come from that table. The profile shows about 2.1 million clones, roughly 93% of them singletons. This CDR3 is 16 amino acids long. J lost 2 bases, V lost 5 bases, and 8 bases had no gene match. Germline loops: CDR1 SEHNR, CDR2 FQNEAQ (reference sequence). Study results and caveats: An anticipated effect of sequencing depth on clonotype sharing among donors was recognized.

Of note for this clone: The antigen remains unidentified.

The sequence was obtained from a man aged 18 to 30 in good health. Some clones in this sample may be carry-over from other donors' samples. The sequencing sample was made of naive CD8+ T cells from PBMCs. The chain links TRBV7-9 to TRBJ2-3, with 9 bases lining up with TRBD1. DNA of the CDR3: TGTGCCAGCAGCGTTTGGACAGGGGCTCACACAGATACGCAGTATTTT. This translates into CASSVWTGAHTDTQYF.